The TCR beta chain described here comes from a study of T cells after yellow fever vaccination. Looking at the study overall: Those fractions that held only low numbers of cells were prepared using the SMART-Seq v4 Ultra Low Input RNA kit.

V lost 1 base and J lost 5, with 9 bases in between. Per the germline V gene, CDR1 is SEHNR and CDR2 is FQNEAQ (reference sequence). This CDR3 has 14 residues. For TCR, cDNA came from 5'RACE template switching, which added a universal primer site and UMIs. TCRdb used MiXCR to reprocess the 5' RACE reads, holding one entry per CDR3 protein. The sample lists a few hundred thousand distinct CDR3 sequences; roughly a sixth were seen once. At least ten counts were recorded for this clonotype. The sequencing here drew on PBMCs, taken before the yellow fever booster vaccination. The chain combines TRBV7-9 with TRBJ1-5; no firm D call. The TCR sequence derives from a man between 18 and 29 years old who received the YFV17D yellow fever vaccine. The CDR3 coding sequence is TGTGCCAGCAGCTTAGGGCAGGACCATCAGCCCCAGCATTTT. Its protein is CASSLGQDHQPQHF.